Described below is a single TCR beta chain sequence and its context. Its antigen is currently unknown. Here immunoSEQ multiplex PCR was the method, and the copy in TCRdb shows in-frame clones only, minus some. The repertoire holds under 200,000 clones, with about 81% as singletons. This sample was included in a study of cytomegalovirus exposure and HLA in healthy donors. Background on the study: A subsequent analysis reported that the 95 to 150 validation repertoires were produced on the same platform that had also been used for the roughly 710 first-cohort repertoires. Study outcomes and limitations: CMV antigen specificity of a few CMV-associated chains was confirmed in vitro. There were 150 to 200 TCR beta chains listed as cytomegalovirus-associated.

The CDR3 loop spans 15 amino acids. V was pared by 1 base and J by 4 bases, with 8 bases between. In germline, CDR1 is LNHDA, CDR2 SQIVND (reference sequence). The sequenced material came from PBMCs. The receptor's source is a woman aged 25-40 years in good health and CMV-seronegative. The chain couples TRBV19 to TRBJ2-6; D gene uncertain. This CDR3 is CASSIGRAGANVLTF. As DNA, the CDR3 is TGTGCCAGTAGTATAGGAAGAGCCGGGGCCAACGTCCTGACTTTC.